This T cell receptor (beta chain) was recovered during a study of T cell changes during pregnancy in multiple sclerosis. This clone was observed a single time. The assay was immunoSEQ multiplex PCR, and TCRdb's table has in-frame clones only and misses some. This table holds tens of thousands of clones, about 94% found once. The receptor was isolated from a female donor with multiple sclerosis, enrolled in a pregnancy study. Sequencing was performed on peripheral blood, taken in the third trimester of pregnancy.

Here the CDR3 reads CASSSGLGGYNEQFF. CDR3 DNA: TGTGCCAGCAGTTCCGGACTAGGGGGATACAATGAGCAGTTCTTC. V usage is TRBV27 and J usage is TRBJ2-1; D might be TRBD2 (7 bases). The CDR3 has 15 amino acids. V dropped 4 bases and J dropped 4 bases, with 14 bases sitting between them. From germline, CDR1 is MNHEY and CDR2 SMNVEV (reference sequence).